Below, one T cell receptor (beta chain) is given with its context. MiXCR, run by TCRdb on the 5' RACE reads, gives a single entry per CDR3 protein. This sample has 98,000 or so distinct CDR3 sequences, with approximately 12% found just once. The CDR3 is 16 residues long. The V and J ends lost 7 bases and 7 bases, in that order; junction bases with no gene match: 17. The sample belongs to a study of early T cells in non-severe SARS-CoV-2 infection. Study-level background: With bulk RNA from unsorted whole blood as input, sequencing yielded unpaired chains.

The rearrangement uses TRBV12-3 or TRBV12-4 and TRBJ2-3; 7 positions agree with TRBD2. This TCR was recovered from an adult who was a healthcare worker with PCR-confirmed SARS-CoV-2 infection or an uninfected control (not recorded which). The sequenced sample was whole blood, obtained at baseline. The DNA for the CDR3 is TGTGCCAGCACCCTCCGACTAGCTTCCTTCGGAAATACGCAGTATTTT. It encodes CASTLRLASFGNTQYF.